These 27 T cell receptor beta chains were sequenced from one sample in a study of response to subunit inactivated influenza vaccine. TCRdb redid the calling of the RT-PCR reads with MiXCR, one entry per CDR3 protein. The sample consists of a few hundred thousand distinct CDR3 sequences, about 10% of them appearing once. The sample was also linked to a second study, of T cells expressing NK-cell markers. As that study records: cDNA encoding TCR beta was synthesized via 5'RACE template switching incorporating UMIs.

Sequencing was performed on PBMCs from blood, taken on the day of vaccination. Receptors were obtained from a man over 45 who received an inactivated influenza vaccine.

This clonotype was seen more than once but under ten times. The J gene is TRBJ2-1, the V gene TRBV2; D call uncertain. The germline V and J ends were trimmed by 4 bases and 2 bases, with 12 bases remaining between them. The CDR3 runs 15 residues. Germline CDR1 and CDR2: SNHLY and FYNNEI. CDR3 bases: TGTGCCAGCAGTGGCTTCGACGGCCCCTACAATGAGCAGTTCTTC. Translation: CASSGFDGPYNEQFF. The full variable domain, in which reference TRBV2 and TRBJ2-1 provide the parts outside the CDR3, is EPEVTQTPSHQVTQMGQEVILRCVPISNHLYFYWYRQILGQKVEFLVSFYNNEISEKSEIFDDQFSVERPDGSNFTLKIRSTKLEDSAMYFCASSGFDGPYNEQFFGPGTRLTVL.

This clonotype was found a few times. The V and J genes are TRBV4-3 and TRBJ2-7, with a tentative D call TRBD1 (6 bases). V shed 0 bases and J shed 2 bases, with 17 bases lying between them. The CDR3 loop spans 17 amino acids. The germline V gene encodes CDR1 LGHNA and CDR2 YSLEER. CDR3 sequence reads: CASSQDLPGVLTYEQYF. CDR3 DNA: TGCGCCAGCAGCCAAGATTTACCAGGGGTCCTAACCTACGAGCAGTACTTC.

This clonotype was detected a few times. The chain recombines TRBV3-1 with TRBJ1-4; D gene uncertain. The germline gives CDR1 LGHDT, CDR2 YNNKEL (reference sequence). Between the trimmed V and J ends, which lost 2 bases and 3 bases, there was a span of 10 bases. This CDR3 region has 15 residues. CDR3 sequence reads: CASSQKTRPNEKLFF. The CDR3 DNA sequence: TGTGCCAGCAGCCAAAAGACTCGCCCTAATGAAAAACTGTTTTTT.

V and J are TRBV6-5 and TRBJ2-7; tentatively, D is TRBD1 (5 bases). V was shortened by 6 bases and J by 5 bases, with 8 bases between the two germline ends. Germline loops: CDR1 MNHEY, CDR2 SVGAGI. The CDR3 has 11 amino acids. The CDR3 sequence is CASRQGHEQYF. The DNA of the CDR3 is TGTGCCAGCAGGCAGGGTCACGAGCAGTACTTC.

This clonotype was counted ten times or more. The chain carries TRBV12-3 or TRBV12-4 and TRBJ2-7; 8 positions agree with TRBD1. The CDR3 loop spans 15 amino acids. V shed 6 bases and J 2 bases; nucleotides not matched to a gene: 9. As DNA, the CDR3 is TGTGCCAGCAGCCTTTCGACAGGGGACACCTACGAGCAGTACTTC. This translates into CASSLSTGDTYEQYF.

This clonotype occurred many times. This chain connects TRBV7-2 to TRBJ2-7, with D possibly being TRBD1 (5 bases). Germline lookup yields CDR1 SGHTA and CDR2 FQGNSA. The CDR3 is made up of 13 amino acids. V lost 3 bases and J 1 base, leaving 7 bases between the germline ends. This CDR3 reads CASSLDMSYEQYF. The CDR3 DNA follows: TGTGCCAGCAGCTTGGACATGTCCTACGAGCAGTACTTC.

This clonotype was detected ten times or more. This rearrangement joins TRBV5-1 to TRBJ2-5; 10 bases fit TRBD1. The CDR3 spans 14 residues. The ends lost 4 bases at V and 5 bases at J; junction bases unmatched: 5. Germline V gene sequence: CDR1 SGHRS, CDR2 YFSETQ. Here the CDR3 DNA reads TGCGCCAGCAGCCCGGGACAGGGGAGCGAGACCCAGTACTTC. Its translation: CASSPGQGSETQYF. Full variable domain (remainder filled in from reference TRBV5-1 and TRBJ2-5): KAGVTQTPRYLIKTRGQQVTLSCSPISGHRSVSWYQQTPGQGLQFLFEYFSETQRNKGNFPGRFSGRQFSNSRSEMNVSTLELGDSALYLCASSPGQGSETQYFGPGTRLLVL.

The V gene is TRBV12-3 or TRBV12-4, the J gene TRBJ1-2; 7 nucleotides agree with TRBD1. The CDR3 consists of 12 residues. V lost 6 bases and J lost 8; bases outside the gene matches: 6. The CDR3 protein is CASSLAQGGYTF. The CDR3 DNA is TGTGCCAGCAGCCTAGCACAGGGGGGCTACACCTTC.

This rearrangement joins TRBV5-1 to TRBJ1-1; TRBD1 is a possible D gene (5 bases). Germline V gene data show CDR1 as SGHRS and CDR2 as YFSETQ. The CDR3 has 14 residues. V was clipped by 1 base and J by 5 bases, with 12 bases between them. CDR3 nucleotides: TGCGCCAGCAGCTTGAATTTGGCAGGGACTGAAGCTTTCTTT. Protein: CASSLNLAGTEAFF.

The chain recombines TRBV20-1 with TRBJ2-3; unclear D gene. The germline V gene has CDR1 DFQATT and CDR2 SNEGSKA (reference sequence). The CDR3 loop spans 15 amino acids. Trimming cost V 3 bases and J 0 bases, with 13 bases left between them. The CDR3 DNA reads TGCAGTGCTAGTGGCCCGGGCGCTAGCACAGATACGCAGTATTTT. It translates to CSASGPGASTDTQYF.

This clonotype was picked up a small number of times. This chain uses TRBV20-1 with TRBJ1-5; D call uncertain. This CDR3 has 14 residues. The germline CDR1 and CDR2 sequences are DFQATT and SNEGSKA (reference sequence). V was clipped by 3 bases and J by 0 bases, with 9 bases between them. CDR3 bases: TGCAGTGCTAGTGTTGGATATAGCAATCAGCCCCAGCATTTT. Translating it yields CSASVGYSNQPQHF.

This clonotype was seen many times. V gene TRBV7-8 combines with J gene TRBJ2-3; unclear D gene. This CDR3 region has 13 residues. Germline V gene lookup returns CDR1 SGHVS and CDR2 FQNEAQ. Trimming removed 4 bases at V and 4 bases at J, with 9 bases between. In DNA form, the CDR3 reads TGTGCCAGCAGCTCATACGAGGCAGATACGCAGTATTTT. Translation: CASSSYEADTQYF.

The chain links TRBV6-5 to TRBJ1-1; D perhaps matches TRBD1 (6 bases). CDR3 length: 13 amino acids. Trimming took 5 bases from V and 8 from J, leaving 15 bases between them. CDR1 is MNHEY and CDR2 is SVGAGI in the germline V gene. CDR3 loop: CASSTRRTGEAFF. DNA of the CDR3: TGTGCCAGCAGTACCCGACGTACAGGGGAAGCTTTCTTT.

The table lists this clonotype with many counts. The genes are TRBV10-3 and TRBJ2-2; TRBD2 aligns across 13 bases. With V trimmed by 4 bases and J by 5 bases, 4 bases remained unmatched. The CDR3 spans 16 residues. The germline gives CDR1 ENHRY, CDR2 SYGVKD. As DNA, the CDR3 is TGTGCCATCAGTGGACTAGCGGGGGGTCTAACCGGGGAGCTGTTTTTT. This gives the protein CAISGLAGGLTGELFF.

Here the CDR3 reads CASSLCTLNSNQPQHF. The CDR3 DNA reads as TGTGCCAGCAGTTTATGTACCTTGAATAGCAATCAGCCCCAGCATTTT. The rearrangement links TRBV28 to TRBJ1-5; D is ambiguous. V lost 0 bases and J 0 bases, leaving 9 bases between the germline ends. Looked up from germline, CDR1 is MDHEN and CDR2 is SYDVKM. The CDR3 totals 16 residues.

This clonotype showed up just a few times. The chain is built from TRBV6-5 and TRBJ2-1; no reliable D call. Germline V gene sequence: CDR1 MNHEY, CDR2 SVGAGI. The CDR3 consists of 18 residues. Trimming pared 0 bases from V and 3 bases from J, leaving 18 bases between. The DNA of the CDR3 is TGTGCCAGCAGTTACTCGGCAGGCATGATGACGCTCTACAATGAGCAGTTCTTC. It translates to CASSYSAGMMTLYNEQFF.

The chain uses TRBV18 and TRBJ2-3; D is uncertain. The germline CDR1 and CDR2 sequences are KGHSH and LQKENI. CDR3 length equals 17 residues. V was clipped by 6 bases and J by 1 base, with 20 bases between them. The CDR3 here is CASSRKSTGLGTDTQYF. As DNA, the CDR3 is TGTGCCAGCTCTAGGAAATCGACTGGTCTGGGCACAGATACGCAGTATTTT. The full variable domain, with the rest looked up from reference TRBV18 and TRBJ2-3, is NAGVMQNPRHLVRRRGQEARLRCSPMKGHSHVYWYRQLPEEGLKFMVYLQKENIIDESGMPKERFSAEFPKEGPSILRIQQVVRGDSAAYFCASSRKSTGLGTDTQYFGPGTRLTVL.

This clonotype came up a few times. The chain joins TRBV6-2 or TRBV6-3 to TRBJ2-7; 9 bases are a match to TRBD2. Germline CDR1 reads MNHEY; CDR2 reads SVGEGT. V was clipped by 5 bases and J by 0 bases; unmatched bases: 14. The CDR3 has 18 residues. In nucleotides, the CDR3 is TGTGCCAGCAGTAACTACATACGACTAGCGGCTTACTCCTACGAGCAGTACTTC. It encodes CASSNYIRLAAYSYEQYF.

The rearrangement uses TRBV29-1 and TRBJ2-1; the D gene is possibly TRBD2 (5 bases). Trimming pared 5 bases from V and 7 bases from J, leaving 15 bases between. Germline V CDR1 and CDR2: SQVTM, ANQGSEA. CDR3 length: 13 amino acids. In nucleotides, the CDR3 is TGCAGCGTTTTTACTACTAGTTTAAATGAGCAGTTCTTC. Its translation is CSVFTTSLNEQFF.

This clonotype has a handful of counts. The V call is TRBV7-8, the J call TRBJ2-1; TRBD2 aligns across 11 bases. The CDR3 totals 17 residues. V was clipped by 4 bases and J by 6 bases; unmatched bases: 11. Germline loops: CDR1 SGHVS, CDR2 FQNEAQ. The CDR3 nucleotides read TGTGCCAGCAGCTGGGGTTTAGCGGGGGGGGGATCCAATGAGCAGTTCTTC. Translation gives CASSWGLAGGGSNEQFF.

V and J are TRBV9 and TRBJ2-1; 8 positions agree with TRBD1. V lost 6 bases, J lost 3 bases, and 5 bases stayed unmatched. The V gene's germline CDR1 is SGDLS and CDR2 YYNGEE. The CDR3 is 14 amino acids. The CDR3 DNA sequence: TGTGCCAGCAACAGGGGGACAGGCTACAATGAGCAGTTCTTC. Translation: CASNRGTGYNEQFF.

The V call is TRBV7-2, the J call TRBJ2-5; D remains unclear. Germline CDR1 and CDR2: SGHTA and FQGNSA. CDR3 length equals 13 residues. The germline V and J ends were trimmed by 2 bases and 2 bases, with 6 bases remaining between them. CDR3 region: CASSLTRQETQYF. The CDR3 DNA is TGTGCCAGCAGCTTAACCAGACAAGAGACCCAGTACTTC.

V gene TRBV10-3 combines with J gene TRBJ1-1; D may be TRBD1 (5 bases). The V gene lost 0 bases and the J gene lost 7 bases, with 9 bases spanning the gap. Germline V gene data show CDR1 as ENHRY and CDR2 as SYGVKD. The CDR3 is made up of 13 amino acids. The CDR3: CAISESGEGEAFF. CDR3 coding DNA: TGTGCCATCAGTGAGTCGGGGGAGGGTGAAGCTTTCTTT.

This clonotype appeared a few times. J is TRBJ2-1 and V is TRBV7-3, with 10 bases identical to TRBD2. Germline V gene sequence: CDR1 SGHTA, CDR2 FQGTGA. V was clipped by 1 base and J by 2 bases; unmatched bases: 5. CDR3 size: 17 residues. CDR3 nucleotide sequence: TGTGCCAGCAGCTTAAGGTCCGGGACTAGCGCCTACAATGAGCAGTTCTTC. This codes for CASSLRSGTSAYNEQFF.

This clonotype turned up a few times. This chain's CDR3 is CSVDSRKNTEAFF. The CDR3 DNA sequence: TGCAGCGTTGACTCCCGGAAGAACACTGAAGCTTTCTTT. The chain is built from TRBV29-1 and TRBJ1-1; unclear D gene. Germline CDR1 and CDR2: SQVTM and ANQGSEA. Trimming stripped 3 bases from V and 1 base from J, with 9 bases between. This CDR3 region has 13 residues.

CDR3 coding DNA: TGCGCCAGCAGCGAAATCCACAATGAGCAGTTCTTC. Translating gives CASSEIHNEQFF. This chain links TRBV23-1 with TRBJ2-1; D gene uncertain. TRBV23-1 is recorded as an ORF, its role being uncertain. V was cut by 6 bases and J by 5 bases, with 8 bases left in between. This CDR3 contains 12 residues.

At least ten counts were recorded for this clonotype. CDR3 sequence reads: CASSLSRASGANVLTF. The CDR3 DNA follows: TGTGCCAGCAGTTTAAGTAGAGCCTCTGGGGCCAACGTCCTGACTTTC. The genes are TRBV2 and TRBJ2-6; no clear D. CDR3 size: 16 residues. Germline-derived CDR1 and CDR2 are SNHLY and FYNNEI. V was trimmed by 5 bases and J by 0 bases, leaving 11 bases between them.